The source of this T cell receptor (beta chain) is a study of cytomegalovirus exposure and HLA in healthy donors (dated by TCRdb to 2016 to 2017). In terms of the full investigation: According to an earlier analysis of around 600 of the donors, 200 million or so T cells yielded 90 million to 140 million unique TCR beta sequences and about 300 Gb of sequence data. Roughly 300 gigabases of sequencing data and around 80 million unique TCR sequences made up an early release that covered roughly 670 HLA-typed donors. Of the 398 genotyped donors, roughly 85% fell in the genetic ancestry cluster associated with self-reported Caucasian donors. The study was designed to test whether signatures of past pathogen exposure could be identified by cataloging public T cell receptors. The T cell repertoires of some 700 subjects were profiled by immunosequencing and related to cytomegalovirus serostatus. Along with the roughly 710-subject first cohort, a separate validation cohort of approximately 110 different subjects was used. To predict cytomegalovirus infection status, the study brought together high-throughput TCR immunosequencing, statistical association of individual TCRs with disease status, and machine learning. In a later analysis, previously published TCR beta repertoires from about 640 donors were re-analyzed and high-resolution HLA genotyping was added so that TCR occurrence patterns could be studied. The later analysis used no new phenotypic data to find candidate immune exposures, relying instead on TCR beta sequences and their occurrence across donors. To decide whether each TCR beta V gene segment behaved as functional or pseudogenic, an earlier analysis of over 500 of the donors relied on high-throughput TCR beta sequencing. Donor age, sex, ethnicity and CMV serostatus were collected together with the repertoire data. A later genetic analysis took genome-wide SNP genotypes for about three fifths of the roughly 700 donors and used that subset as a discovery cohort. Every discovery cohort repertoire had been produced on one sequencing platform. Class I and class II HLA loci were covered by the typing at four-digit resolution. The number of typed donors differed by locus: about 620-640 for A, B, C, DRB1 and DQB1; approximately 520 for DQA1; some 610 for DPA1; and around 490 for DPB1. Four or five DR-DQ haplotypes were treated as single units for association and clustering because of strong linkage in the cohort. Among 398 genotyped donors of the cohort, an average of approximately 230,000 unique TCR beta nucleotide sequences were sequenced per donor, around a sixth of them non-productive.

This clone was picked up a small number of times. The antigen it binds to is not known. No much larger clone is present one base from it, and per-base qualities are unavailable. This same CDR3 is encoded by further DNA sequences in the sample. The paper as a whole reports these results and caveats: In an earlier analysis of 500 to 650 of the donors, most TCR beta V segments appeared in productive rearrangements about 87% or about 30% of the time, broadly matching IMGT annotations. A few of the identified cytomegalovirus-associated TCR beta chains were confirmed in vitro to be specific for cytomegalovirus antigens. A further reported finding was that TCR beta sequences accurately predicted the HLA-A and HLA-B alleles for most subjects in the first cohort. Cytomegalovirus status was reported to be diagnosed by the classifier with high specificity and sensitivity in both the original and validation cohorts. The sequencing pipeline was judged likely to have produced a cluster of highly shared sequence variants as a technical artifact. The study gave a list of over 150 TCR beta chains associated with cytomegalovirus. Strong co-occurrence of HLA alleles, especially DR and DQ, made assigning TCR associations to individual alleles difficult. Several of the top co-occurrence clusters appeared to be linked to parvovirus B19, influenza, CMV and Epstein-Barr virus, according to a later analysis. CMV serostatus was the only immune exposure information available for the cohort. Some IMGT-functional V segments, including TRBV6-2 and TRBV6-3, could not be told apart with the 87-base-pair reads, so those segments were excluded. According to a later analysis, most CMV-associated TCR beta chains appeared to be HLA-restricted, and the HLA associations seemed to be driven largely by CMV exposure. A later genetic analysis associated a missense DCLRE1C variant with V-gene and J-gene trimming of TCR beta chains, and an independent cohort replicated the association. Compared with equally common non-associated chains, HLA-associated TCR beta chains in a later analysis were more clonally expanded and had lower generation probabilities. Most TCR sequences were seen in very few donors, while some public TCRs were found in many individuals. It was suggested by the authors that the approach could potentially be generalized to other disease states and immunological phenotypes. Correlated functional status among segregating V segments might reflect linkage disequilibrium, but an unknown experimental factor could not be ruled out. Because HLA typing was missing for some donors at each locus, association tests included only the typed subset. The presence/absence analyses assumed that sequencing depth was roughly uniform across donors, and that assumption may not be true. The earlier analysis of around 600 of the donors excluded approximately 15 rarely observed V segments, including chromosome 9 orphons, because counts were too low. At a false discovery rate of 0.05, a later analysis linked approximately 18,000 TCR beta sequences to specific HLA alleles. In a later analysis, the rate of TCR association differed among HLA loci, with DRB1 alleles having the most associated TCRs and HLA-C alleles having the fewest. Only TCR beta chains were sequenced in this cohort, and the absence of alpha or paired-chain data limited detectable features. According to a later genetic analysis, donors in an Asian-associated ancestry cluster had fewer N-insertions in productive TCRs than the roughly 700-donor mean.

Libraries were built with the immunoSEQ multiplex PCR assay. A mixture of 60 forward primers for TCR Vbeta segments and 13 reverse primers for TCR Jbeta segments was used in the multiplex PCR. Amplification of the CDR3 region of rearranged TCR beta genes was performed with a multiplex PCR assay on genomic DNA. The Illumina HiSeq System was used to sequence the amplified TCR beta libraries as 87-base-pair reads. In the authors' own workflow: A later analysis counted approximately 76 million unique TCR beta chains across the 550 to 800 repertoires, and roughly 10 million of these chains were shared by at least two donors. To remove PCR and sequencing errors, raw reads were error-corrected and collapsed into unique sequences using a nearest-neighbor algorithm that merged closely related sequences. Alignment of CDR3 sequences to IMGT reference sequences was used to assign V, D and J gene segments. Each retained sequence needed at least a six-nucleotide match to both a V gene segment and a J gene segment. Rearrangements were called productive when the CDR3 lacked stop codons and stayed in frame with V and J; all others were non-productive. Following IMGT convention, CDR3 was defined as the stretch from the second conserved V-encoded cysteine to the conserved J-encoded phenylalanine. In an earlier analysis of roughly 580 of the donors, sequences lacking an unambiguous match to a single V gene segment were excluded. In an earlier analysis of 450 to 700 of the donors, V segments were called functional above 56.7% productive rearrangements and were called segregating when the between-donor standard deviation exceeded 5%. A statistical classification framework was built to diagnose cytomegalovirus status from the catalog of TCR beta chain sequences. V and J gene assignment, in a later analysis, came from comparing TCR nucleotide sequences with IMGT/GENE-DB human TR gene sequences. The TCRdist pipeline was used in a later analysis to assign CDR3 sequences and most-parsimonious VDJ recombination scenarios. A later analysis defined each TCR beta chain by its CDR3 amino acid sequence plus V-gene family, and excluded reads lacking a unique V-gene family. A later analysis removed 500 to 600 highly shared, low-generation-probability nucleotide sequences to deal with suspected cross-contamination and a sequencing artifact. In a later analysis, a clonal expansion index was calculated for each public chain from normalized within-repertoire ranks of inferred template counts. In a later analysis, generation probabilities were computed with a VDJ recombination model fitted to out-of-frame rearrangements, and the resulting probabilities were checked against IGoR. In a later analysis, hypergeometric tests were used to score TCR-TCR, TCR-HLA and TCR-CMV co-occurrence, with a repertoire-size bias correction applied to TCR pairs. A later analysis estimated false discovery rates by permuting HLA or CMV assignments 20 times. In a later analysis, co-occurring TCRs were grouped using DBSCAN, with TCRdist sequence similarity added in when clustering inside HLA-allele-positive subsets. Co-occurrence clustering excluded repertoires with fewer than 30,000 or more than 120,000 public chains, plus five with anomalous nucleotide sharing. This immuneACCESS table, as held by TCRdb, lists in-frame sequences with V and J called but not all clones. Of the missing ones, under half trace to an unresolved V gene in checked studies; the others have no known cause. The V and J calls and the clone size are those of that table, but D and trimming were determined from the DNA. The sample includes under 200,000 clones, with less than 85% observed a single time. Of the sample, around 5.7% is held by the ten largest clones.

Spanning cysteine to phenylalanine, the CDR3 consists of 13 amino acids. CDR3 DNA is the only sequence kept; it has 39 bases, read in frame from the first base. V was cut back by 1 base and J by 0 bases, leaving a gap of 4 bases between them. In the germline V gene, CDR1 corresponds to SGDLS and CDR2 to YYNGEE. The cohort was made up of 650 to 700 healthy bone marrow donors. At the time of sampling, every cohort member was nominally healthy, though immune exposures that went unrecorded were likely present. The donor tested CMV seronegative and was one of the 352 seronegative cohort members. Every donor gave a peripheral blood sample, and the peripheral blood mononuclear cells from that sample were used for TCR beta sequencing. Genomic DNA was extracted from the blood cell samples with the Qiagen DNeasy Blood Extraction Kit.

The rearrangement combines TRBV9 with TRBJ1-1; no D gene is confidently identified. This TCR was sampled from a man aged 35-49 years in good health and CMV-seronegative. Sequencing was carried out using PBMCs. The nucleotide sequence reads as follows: TGTGCCAGCAGCGTACGGGTGAACACTGAAGCTTTCTTT. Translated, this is CASSVRVNTEAFF. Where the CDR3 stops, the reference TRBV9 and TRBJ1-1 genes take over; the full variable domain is DSGVTQTPKHLITATGQRVTLRCSPRSGDLSVYWYQQSLDQGLQFLIQYYNGEERAKGNILERFSAQQFPDLHSELNLSSLELGDSALYFCASSVRVNTEAFFGQGTRLTVV.